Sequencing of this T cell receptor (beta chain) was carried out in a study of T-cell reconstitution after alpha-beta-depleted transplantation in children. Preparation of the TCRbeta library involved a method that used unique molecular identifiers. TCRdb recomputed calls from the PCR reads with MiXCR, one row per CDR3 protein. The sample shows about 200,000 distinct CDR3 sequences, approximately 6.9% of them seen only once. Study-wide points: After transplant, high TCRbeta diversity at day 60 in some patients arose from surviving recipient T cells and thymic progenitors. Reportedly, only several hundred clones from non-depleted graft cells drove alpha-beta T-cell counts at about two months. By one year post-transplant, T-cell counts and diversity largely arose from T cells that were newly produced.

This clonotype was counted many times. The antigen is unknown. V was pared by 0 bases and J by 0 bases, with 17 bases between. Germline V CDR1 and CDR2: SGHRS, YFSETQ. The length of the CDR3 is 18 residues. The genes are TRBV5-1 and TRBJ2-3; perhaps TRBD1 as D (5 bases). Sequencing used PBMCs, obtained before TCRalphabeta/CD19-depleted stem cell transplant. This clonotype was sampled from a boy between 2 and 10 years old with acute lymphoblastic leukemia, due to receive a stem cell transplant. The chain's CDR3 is CASSLAGRVLTSTDTQYF. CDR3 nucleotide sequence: TGCGCCAGCAGCTTGGCCGGCAGGGTATTAACTAGCACAGATACGCAGTATTTT.